This T cell receptor (beta chain) originates from a study of radiation and T cells in renal cell carcinoma. For the study at large: Nephrectomy followed 15 Gy stereotactic body radiation by 4 weeks.

Method: immunoSEQ multiplex PCR; TCRdb's copy keeps in-frame clones and lacks some. The sample shows roughly 100,000 clones, about 88% of them seen only once. Time point described: baseline pretreatment blood. Specified treatment: 15 Gy SBRT to primary tumor, nephrectomy 4 weeks later. After SBRT, blood was collected at 2 and 4 weeks, plus baseline. Clear cell pathology was present in this patient's renal cell carcinoma. The TCR originated in a man aged 45-65 years with renal cell carcinoma. Material: blood, obtained from a patient whose treatment included radiotherapy and nephrectomy.

The CDR3 DNA reads TGCGCCAGCAGCTTGTTACGGGCCGGGGAGCTGTTTTTT. The encoded protein is CASSLLRAGELFF. The genes are TRBV5-1 and TRBJ2-2; D gene uncertain. Trimming shortened V by 1 base and J by 6 bases, and 7 bases separated the two germline ends. The CDR3 length is 13 residues. CDR1 SGHRS and CDR2 YFSETQ come from the germline V gene.